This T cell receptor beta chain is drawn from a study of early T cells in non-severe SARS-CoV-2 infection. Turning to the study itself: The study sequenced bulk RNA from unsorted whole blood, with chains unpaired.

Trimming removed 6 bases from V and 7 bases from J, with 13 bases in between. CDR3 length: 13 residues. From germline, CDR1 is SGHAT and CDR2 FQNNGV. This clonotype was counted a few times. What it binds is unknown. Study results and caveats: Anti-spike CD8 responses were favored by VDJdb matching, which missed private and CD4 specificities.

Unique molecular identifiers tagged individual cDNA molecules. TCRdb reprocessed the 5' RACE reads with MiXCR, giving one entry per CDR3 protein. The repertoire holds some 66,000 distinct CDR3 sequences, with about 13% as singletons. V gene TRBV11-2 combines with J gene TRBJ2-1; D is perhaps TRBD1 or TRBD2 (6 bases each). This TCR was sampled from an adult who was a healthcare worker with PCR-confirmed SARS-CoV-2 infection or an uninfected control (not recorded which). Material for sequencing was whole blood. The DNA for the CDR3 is TGTGCCAGCAGGCCCTGGGGGGCAAATGAGCAGTTCTTC. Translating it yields CASRPWGANEQFF.